This TCR beta chain came from a study of CD8+CD57+ T cells in acquired aplastic anemia. Looking at the study overall: Sorted CD4+ and CD8+ cells gave a mean 3.2 ug DNA, range roughly 0.2 to 27.4 ug. Broader study findings: Common to patients and controls were twenty-nine CD8+ CDR3 sequences.

The template for TCR beta VDJ and CDR3 sequence profiling was genomic DNA. Via MiXCR, TCRdb re-called the reads, giving one row per CDR3 protein. Of about 40,000 distinct CDR3 sequences detected, approximately 63% appear once; the ten largest clones hold roughly 60%. Sequenced patients had shown CD8+CD57+ cell expansion by flow cytometry. Each of the patients presented with severe acquired aplastic anemia. For this clonotype: The antigen remains unidentified.

The length of the CDR3 is 13 residues. Germline lookup yields CDR1 SNHLY and CDR2 FYNNEI. The V and J ends lost 0 bases and 9 bases respectively, with 11 bases between them. The source is a human donor with aplastic anemia. The gene calls are TRBV2 and TRBJ2-5; unclear D gene. Sequenced sample: sorted CD4+, CD8+, or CD8+CD57+ T cells (not recorded which) from PBMCs. The CDR3 loop is CASSEALRGAQYF. CDR3 nucleotides: TGTGCCAGCAGTGAAGCGCTTCGAGGTGCCCAGTACTTC.